The T cell receptor beta chain under discussion was sequenced for a study of human thymus T cells. Points from the study as a whole: Thymic and blood repertoires appeared to carry a bias in their V and J gene usage.

Using immunoSEQ multiplex PCR, the repertoire was profiled, and TCRdb retains in-frame clones only, with some absent. The sample gives over 35,000 clones, 94% of which show up once; over 0.1% is in the top ten. V shed 3 bases and J shed 1 base, with 12 bases lying between them. The CDR3 is 15 residues long. Looked up from germline, CDR1 is SGDLS and CDR2 is YYNGEE. Regarding this clone: Antigen unknown.

The sequence came from a boy less than two years old with a congenital heart defect but otherwise immunologically healthy. The genes are TRBV9 and TRBJ2-3; possible D gene TRBD2, 6 bases. Sequencing input: blood. This CDR3 is CASSAGGGGTDTQYF. The CDR3, as DNA: TGTGCCAGCAGCGCGGGCGGAGGGGGCACAGATACGCAGTATTTT.